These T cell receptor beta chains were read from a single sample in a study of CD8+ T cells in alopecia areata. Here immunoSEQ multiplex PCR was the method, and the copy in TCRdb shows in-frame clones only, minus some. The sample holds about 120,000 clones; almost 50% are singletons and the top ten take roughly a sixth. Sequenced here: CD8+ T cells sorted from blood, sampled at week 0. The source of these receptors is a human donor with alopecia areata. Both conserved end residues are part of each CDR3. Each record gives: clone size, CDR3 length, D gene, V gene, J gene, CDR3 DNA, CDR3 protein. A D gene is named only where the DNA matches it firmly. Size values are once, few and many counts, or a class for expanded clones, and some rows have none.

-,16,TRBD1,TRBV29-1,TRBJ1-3,TGCAGCGTGGAGTCCCCTGACGGGACAGGGAGGGACACCATATATTTT,CSVESPDGTGRDTIYF
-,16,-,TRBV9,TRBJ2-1,TGTGCCAGCAGCGTAGGACCCAGACACCCCTACAATGAGCAGTTCTTC,CASSVGPRHPYNEQFF
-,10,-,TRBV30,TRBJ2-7,TGTGCCTGGAGTTTGGACGAGCAGTACTTC,CAWSLDEQYF
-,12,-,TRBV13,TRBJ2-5,TGTGCCAGCAGCTCCACCGGAGGGACCCAGTACTTC,CASSSTGGTQYF
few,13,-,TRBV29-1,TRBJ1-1,TGCAGCGTTTACGGGACGTACAACACTGAAGCTTTCTTT,CSVYGTYNTEAFF
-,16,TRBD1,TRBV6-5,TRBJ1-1,TGTGCCAGCAGTTACTACCCCGGGACAGGGGGCACTGAAGCTTTCTTT,CASSYYPGTGGTEAFF
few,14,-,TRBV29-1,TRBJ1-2,TGCAGCGCTAGGGCGCCAGGGTCCTTCTATGGCTACACCTTC,CSARAPGSFYGYTF
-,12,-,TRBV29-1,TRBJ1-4,TGCAGCGTTGTAACAAATCGGGAAAAACTGTTTTTT,CSVVTNREKLFF
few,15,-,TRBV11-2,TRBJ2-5,TGTGCCAGCAGCCAAGACGGGGGATTCCAAGAGACCCAGTACTTC,CASSQDGGFQETQYF
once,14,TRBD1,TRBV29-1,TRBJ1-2,TGCAGCGTTGCCGTGTCAGGGGGAGCGGGTGGCTACACCTTC,CSVAVSGGAGGYTF
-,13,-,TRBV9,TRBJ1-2,TGTGCCAGCAGCGGAAACAGGGTTTATGGCTACACCTTC,CASSGNRVYGYTF
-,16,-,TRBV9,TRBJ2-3,TGTGCCAGCAGCGGTACCGGGACGGCGGACCCAGATACGCAGTATTTT,CASSGTGTADPDTQYF
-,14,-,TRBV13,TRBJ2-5,TGTGCCAGCAGCTTAACGGGATCTCCGGGGACCCAGTACTTC,CASSLTGSPGTQYF
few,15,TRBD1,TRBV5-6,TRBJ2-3,TGTGCCAGCAGCTTGGAGGGACAGGCTCCCGATACGCAGTATTTT,CASSLEGQAPDTQYF
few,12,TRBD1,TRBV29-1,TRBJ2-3,TGCAGCGTAGAGGGGGCAGGAGATACGCAGTATTTT,CSVEGAGDTQYF
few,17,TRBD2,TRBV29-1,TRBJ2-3,TGCAGCGTGGCCGGGACTAGCGGGGGGGCCTCCACAGATACGCAGTATTTT,CSVAGTSGGASTDTQYF
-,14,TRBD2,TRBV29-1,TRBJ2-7,TGCAGCGTTGAGCTAAGACTAGCGGGGGACGAGCAGTACTTC,CSVELRLAGDEQYF
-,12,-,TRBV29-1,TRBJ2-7,TGCAGCGTTGAGGAGCCAACCTACGAGCAGTACTTC,CSVEEPTYEQYF
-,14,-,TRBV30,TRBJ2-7,TGTGCCTGGAGTGTACTGGGACCGAGCTACGAGCAGTACTTC,CAWSVLGPSYEQYF
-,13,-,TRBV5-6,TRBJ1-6,TGTGCCAGCAGCTTGACAGGGTCCTGGGCCCTCCACTTT,CASSLTGSWALHF
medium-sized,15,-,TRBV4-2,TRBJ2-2,TGTGCCAGCAGCCAAGAGTTAGCGAATAGCGGGGAGCTGTTTTTT,CASSQELANSGELFF
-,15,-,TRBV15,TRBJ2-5,TGTGCCACCAGCAGAGATACAGGGACGGGCCAGACCCAGTACTTC,CATSRDTGTGQTQYF
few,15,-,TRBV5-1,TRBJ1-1,TGCGCCAGCAGCTTGGCCGGACAGCTCGGCACTGAAGCTTTCTTT,CASSLAGQLGTEAFF
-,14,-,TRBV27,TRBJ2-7,TGTGCCAGCAGTTTATCGGATCCCTCCTACGAGCAGTACTTC,CASSLSDPSYEQYF
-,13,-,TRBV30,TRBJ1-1,TGTGCCTGGAGTATAGGGCAGGACACTGAAGCTTTCTTT,CAWSIGQDTEAFF
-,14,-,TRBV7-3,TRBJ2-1,TGTGCCAGCAGCTTCGGGGGGCCTAGGAATGAGCAGTTCTTC,CASSFGGPRNEQFF
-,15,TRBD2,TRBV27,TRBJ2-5,TGTGCCAGCAGTTTGAGCGGGGGGGCCTGGGAGACCCAGTACTTC,CASSLSGGAWETQYF
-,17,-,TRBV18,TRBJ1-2,TGTGCCAGCTCACCAATTGCCAGGCGCCAACCTAACTATGGCTACACCTTC,CASSPIARRQPNYGYTF
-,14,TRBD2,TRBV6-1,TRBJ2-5,TGTGCCAGCAGTGAAGGCGGGGGGGCCGAGACCCAGTACTTC,CASSEGGGAETQYF
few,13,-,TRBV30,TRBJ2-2,TGTGCCTGGAGTTTGGAAGATGCCGGGGAGCTGTTTTTT,CAWSLEDAGELFF
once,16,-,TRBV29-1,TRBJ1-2,TGCAGCGTCGCCGTACCCCCGGACACGTCAAACTATGGCTACACCTTC,CSVAVPPDTSNYGYTF
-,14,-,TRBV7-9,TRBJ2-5,TGTGCCAGCAGCTTACCCGACACGCAAGAGACCCAGTACTTC,CASSLPDTQETQYF
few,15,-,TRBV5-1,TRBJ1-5,TGCGCCAGCAGCACCTTGGACAACTATAATCAGCCCCAGCATTTT,CASSTLDNYNQPQHF
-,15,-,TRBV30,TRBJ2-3,TGTGCCTGGAGTGGGACTGGCGGGGGCACAGATACGCAGTATTTT,CAWSGTGGGTDTQYF
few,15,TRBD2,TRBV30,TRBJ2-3,TGTGCCTGGAGCGTTAGCGCGGGAGTCACAGATACGCAGTATTTT,CAWSVSAGVTDTQYF
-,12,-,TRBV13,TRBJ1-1,TGTGCCAGCAGCCCGGGGTTCACTGAAGCTTTCTTT,CASSPGFTEAFF
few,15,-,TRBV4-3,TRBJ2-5,TGCGCCAGCAGCCAAGATTTGCGGGGTTTGGAGACCCAGTACTTC,CASSQDLRGLETQYF
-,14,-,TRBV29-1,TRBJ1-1,TGCAGCGTTGAGTCATTTAAATGGTACACTGAAGCTTTCTTT,CSVESFKWYTEAFF
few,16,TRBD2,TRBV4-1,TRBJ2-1,TGCGCCAGCAGCCAAGAGGGAGCGGGGGGGCGGTCTCGGCAGTTCTTC,CASSQEGAGGRSRQFF
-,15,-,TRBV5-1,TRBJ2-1,TGCGCCAGCAGCTTGGAACTAGCCCTCGGTAATGAGCAGTTCTTC,CASSLELALGNEQFF
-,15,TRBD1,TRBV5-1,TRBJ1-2,TGCGCCAGCAGCCCGAGGACAGGGTGGCTCTATGGCTACACCTTC,CASSPRTGWLYGYTF
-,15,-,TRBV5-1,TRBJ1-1,TGCGCCAGCAGCTTGGACAGAAGCATGAACACTGAAGCTTTCTTT,CASSLDRSMNTEAFF
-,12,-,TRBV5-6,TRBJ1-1,TGTGCCAGCACCAGTCAGGGCACTGAAGCTTTCTTT,CASTSQGTEAFF
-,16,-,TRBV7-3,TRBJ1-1,TGTGCCAGCAGCTTTCCCCTATCTAAGGACAGCACTGAAGCTTTCTTT,CASSFPLSKDSTEAFF
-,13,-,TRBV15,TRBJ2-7,TGTGCCACCAGCAGAGAAGGAACCTACGAGCAGTACTTC,CATSREGTYEQYF